This T cell receptor beta chain originates from a study of shared clonotypes between healthy human individuals. Across the whole study: Per donor, three plates held CD4 naive cells, three held CD4 memory, two held CD8 naive and one held CD8 memory.

This clone was seen a handful of times. Its antigen is still unknown. Sequencing used immunoSEQ multiplex PCR; TCRdb keeps in-frame clones, though not all of them. Found here are approximately 740,000 clones, about 74% of them singletons; the top ten hold approximately 1.6%. CD4+ cell separation produced CD45RA+ naive and CD45RA-negative memory subsets. Study-level points and caveats: The study found lower generation probabilities in non-shared clonotypes than in those shared by all four donors.

The TCR comes from a woman younger than 45 in good health. Input material: memory CD4+ T cells sorted from blood. The sample's subset: CD45RA-negative fraction.

Here the CDR3 reads CASSPNAGTSSYEQYF. The DNA of the CDR3 is TGTGCCAGCAGTCCGAATGCCGGGACTAGTAGCTACGAGCAGTACTTC. The chain combines TRBV28 with TRBJ2-7; TRBD2 matches at 8 bases. The V segment lost 5 bases and the J segment 3 bases; nucleotides outside the gene matches: 12. CDR3 length: 16 amino acids. Germline V lookup: CDR1 MDHEN, CDR2 SYDVKM.